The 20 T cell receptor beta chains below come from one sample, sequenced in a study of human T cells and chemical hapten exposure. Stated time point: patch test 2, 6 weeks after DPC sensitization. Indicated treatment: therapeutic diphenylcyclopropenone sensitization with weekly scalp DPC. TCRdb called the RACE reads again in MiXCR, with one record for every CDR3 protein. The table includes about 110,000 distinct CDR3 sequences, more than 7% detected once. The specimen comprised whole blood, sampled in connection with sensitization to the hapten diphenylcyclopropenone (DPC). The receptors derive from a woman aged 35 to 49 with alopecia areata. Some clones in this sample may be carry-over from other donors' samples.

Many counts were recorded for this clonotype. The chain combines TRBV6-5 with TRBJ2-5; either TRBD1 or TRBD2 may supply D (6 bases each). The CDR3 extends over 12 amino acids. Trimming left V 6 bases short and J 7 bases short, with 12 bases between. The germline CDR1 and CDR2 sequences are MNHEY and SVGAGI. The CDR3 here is CASSRQEGTQYF. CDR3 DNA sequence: TGTGCCAGCAGCCGACAGGAGGGGACCCAGTACTTC.

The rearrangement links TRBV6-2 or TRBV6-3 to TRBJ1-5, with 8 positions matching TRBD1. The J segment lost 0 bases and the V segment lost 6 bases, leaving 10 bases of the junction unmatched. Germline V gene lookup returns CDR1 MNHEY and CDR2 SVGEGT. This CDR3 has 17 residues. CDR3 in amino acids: CASSSGTGLYSNQPQHF. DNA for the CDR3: TGTGCCAGCAGCTCCGGGACAGGACTTTATAGCAATCAGCCCCAGCATTTT.

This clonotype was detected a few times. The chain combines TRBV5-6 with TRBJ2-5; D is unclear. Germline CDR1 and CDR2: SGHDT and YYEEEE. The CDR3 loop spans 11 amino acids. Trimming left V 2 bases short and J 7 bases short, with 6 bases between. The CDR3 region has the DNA TGTGCCAGCAGCTTCGGCACGACCCAGTACTTC. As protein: CASSFGTTQYF.

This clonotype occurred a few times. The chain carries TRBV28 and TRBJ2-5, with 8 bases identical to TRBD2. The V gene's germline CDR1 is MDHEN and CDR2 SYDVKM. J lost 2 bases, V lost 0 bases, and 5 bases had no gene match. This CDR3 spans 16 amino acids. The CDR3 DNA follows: TGTGCCAGCAGTTTATGGGGCCGGGGGGGACAAGAGACCCAGTACTTC. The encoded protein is CASSLWGRGGQETQYF.

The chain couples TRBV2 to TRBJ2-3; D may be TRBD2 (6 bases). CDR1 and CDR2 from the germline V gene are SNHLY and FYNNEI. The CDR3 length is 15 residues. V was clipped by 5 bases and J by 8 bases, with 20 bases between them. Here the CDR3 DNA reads TGTGCCAGCAGTTCTTTTCTTCCCCAGGGAGGTACGCAGTATTTT. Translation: CASSSFLPQGGTQYF.

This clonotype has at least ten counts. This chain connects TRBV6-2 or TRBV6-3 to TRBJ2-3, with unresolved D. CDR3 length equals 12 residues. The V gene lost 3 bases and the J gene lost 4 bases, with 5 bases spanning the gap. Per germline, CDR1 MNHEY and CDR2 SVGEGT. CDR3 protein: CASSYPPDTQYF. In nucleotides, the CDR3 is TGTGCCAGCAGTTATCCCCCAGATACGCAGTATTTT.

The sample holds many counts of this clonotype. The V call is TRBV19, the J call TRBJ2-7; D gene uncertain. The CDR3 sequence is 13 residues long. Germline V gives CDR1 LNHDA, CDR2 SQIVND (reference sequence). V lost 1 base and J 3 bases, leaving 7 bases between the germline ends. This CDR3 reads CASSIGGSYEQYF. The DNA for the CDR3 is TGTGCCAGTAGTATAGGTGGCAGCTACGAGCAGTACTTC.

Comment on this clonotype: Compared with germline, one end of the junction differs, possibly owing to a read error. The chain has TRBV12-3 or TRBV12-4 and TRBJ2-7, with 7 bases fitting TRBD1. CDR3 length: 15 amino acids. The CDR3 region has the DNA TGTGTCAGCAGTCCAGACAGGGCCCGCTTGCCCGAGCAGTACTTC. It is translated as CVSSPDRARLPEQYF.

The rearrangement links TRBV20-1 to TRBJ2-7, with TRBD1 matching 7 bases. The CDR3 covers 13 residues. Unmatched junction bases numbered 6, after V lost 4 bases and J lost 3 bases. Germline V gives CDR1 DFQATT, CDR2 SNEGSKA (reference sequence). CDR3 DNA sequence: TGCAGTGCTACCGGGACAGATTACTACGAGCAGTACTTC. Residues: CSATGTDYYEQYF.

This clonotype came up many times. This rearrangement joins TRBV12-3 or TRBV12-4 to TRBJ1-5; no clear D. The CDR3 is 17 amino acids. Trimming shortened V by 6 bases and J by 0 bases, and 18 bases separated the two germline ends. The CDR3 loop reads CASRLRRVNNSNQPQHF. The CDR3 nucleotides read TGTGCCAGCAGACTGAGACGGGTAAATAATAGCAATCAGCCCCAGCATTTT.

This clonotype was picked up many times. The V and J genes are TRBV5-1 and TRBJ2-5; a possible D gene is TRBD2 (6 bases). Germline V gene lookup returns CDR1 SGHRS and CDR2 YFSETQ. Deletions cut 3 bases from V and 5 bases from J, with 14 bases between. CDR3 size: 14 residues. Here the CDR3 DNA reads TGCGCCAGCAGCTACTTCGGGGGTATGGAGACCCAGTACTTC. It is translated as CASSYFGGMETQYF.

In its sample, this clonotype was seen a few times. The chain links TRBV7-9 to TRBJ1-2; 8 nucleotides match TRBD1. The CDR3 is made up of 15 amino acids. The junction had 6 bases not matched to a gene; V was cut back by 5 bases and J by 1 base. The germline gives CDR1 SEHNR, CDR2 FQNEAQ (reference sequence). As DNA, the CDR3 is TGTGCCAGCAGCCTGTCGGGACAGGTTAACTATGGCTACACCTTC. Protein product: CASSLSGQVNYGYTF.

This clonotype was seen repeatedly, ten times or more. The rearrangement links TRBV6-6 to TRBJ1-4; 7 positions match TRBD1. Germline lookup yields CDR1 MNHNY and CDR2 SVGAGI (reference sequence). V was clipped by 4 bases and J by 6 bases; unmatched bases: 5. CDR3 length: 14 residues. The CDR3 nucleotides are TGTGCCAGCAGTTGGACAGGTTTTGATGAAAAACTGTTTTTT. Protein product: CASSWTGFDEKLFF.

CDR3: CSARNYLNTGELFF. DNA for the CDR3: TGCAGTGCTAGGAACTATTTGAACACCGGGGAGCTGTTTTTT. The chain combines TRBV20-1 with TRBJ2-2; D is unclear. The length of the CDR3 is 14 residues. With 3 bases removed from V and 1 base from J, the gap between germline ends came to 9 bases. Germline V gene sequence: CDR1 DFQATT, CDR2 SNEGSKA (reference sequence).

In DNA form, the CDR3 reads TGTGCCAGCAGCTTAGACGGCAGTTCCGACACCGGGGAGCTGTTTTTT. Its protein is CASSLDGSSDTGELFF. The V call is TRBV7-2, the J call TRBJ2-2; no definite D call. CDR3 length: 16 amino acids. V was pared by 1 base and J by 3 bases, with 12 bases between. Germline V gene lookup returns CDR1 SGHTA and CDR2 FQGNSA.

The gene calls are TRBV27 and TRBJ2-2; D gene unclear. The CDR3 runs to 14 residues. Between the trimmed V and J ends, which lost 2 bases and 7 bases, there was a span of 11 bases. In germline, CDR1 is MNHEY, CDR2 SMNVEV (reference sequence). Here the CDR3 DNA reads TGTGCCAGCAGTTTAGGGCAGAATGTCGGGGAGCTGTTTTTT. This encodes CASSLGQNVGELFF.

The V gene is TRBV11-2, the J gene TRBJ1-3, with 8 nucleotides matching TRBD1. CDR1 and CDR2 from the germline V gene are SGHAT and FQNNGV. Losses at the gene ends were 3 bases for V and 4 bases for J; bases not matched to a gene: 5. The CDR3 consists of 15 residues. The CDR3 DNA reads TGTGCCAGCAGCTTGGACAGGGTTTCGGGAAACACCATATATTTT. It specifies CASSLDRVSGNTIYF.

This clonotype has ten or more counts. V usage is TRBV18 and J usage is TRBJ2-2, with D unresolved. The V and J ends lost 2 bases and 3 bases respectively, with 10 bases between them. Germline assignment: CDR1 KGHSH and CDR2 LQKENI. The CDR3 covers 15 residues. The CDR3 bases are TGTGCCAGCTCACCAAACCAGGCCTACACCGGGGAGCTGTTTTTT. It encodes CASSPNQAYTGELFF.

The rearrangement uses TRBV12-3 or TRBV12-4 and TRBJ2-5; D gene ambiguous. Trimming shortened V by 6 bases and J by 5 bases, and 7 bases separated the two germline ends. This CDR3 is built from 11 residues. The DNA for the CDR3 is TGTGCCAGCAGGTTCGGGGAGACCCAGTACTTC. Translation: CASRFGETQYF.

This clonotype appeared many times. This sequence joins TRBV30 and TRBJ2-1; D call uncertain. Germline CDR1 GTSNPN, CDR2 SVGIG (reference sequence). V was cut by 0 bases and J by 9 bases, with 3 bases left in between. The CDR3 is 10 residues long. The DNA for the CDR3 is TGTGCCTGGAGTGTAGGTGAGCAGTTCTTC. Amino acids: CAWSVGEQFF. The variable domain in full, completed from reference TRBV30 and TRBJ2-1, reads SQTIHQWPATLVQPVGSPLSLECTVEGTSNPNLYWYRQAAGRGLQLLFYSVGIGQISSEVPQNLSASRPQDRQFILSSKKLLLSDSGFYLCAWSVGEQFFGPGTRLTVL.